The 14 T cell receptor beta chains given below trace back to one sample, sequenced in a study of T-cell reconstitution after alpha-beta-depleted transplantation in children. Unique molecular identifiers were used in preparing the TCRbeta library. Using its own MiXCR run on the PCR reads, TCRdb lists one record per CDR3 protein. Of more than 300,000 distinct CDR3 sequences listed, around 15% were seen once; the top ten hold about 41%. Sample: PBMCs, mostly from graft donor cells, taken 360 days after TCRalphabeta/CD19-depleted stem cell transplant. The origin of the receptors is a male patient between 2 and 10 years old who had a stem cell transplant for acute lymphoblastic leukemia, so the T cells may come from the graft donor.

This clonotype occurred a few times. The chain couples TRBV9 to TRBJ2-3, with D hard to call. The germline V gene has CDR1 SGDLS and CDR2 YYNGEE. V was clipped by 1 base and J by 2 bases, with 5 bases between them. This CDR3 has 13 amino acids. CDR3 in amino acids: CASSVSHTDTQYF. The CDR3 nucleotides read TGTGCCAGCAGCGTATCGCACACAGATACGCAGTATTTT.

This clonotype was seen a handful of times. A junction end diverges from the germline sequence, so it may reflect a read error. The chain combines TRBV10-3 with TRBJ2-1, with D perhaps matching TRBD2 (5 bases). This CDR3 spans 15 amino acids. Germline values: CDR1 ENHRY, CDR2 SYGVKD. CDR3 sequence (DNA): TGTGCCATCAGGGCTAGCAACCCCTCCCACAATGAGCAGTTCTTC. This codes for CAIRASNPSHNEQFF.

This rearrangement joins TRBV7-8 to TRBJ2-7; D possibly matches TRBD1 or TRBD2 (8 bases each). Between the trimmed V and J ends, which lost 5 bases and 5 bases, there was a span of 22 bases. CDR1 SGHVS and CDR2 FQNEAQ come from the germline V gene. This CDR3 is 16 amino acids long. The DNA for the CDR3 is TGTGCCAGCAGCCAACAGGGGGGTAGCGGGGTTCACGAGCAGTACTTC. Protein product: CASSQQGGSGVHEQYF.

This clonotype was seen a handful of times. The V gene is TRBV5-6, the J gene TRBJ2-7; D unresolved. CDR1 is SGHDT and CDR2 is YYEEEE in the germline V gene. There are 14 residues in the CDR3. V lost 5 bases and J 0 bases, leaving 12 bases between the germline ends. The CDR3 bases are TGTGCCAGCAGTCCAAAAGACATCTCCTACGAGCAGTACTTC. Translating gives CASSPKDISYEQYF.

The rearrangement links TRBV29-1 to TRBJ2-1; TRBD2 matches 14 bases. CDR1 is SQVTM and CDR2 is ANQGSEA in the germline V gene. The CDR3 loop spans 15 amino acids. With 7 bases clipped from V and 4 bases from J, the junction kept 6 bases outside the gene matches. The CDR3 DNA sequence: TGCAGCGGAGACGGACTAGCGGGAGGTTACAATGAGCAGTTCTTC. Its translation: CSGDGLAGGYNEQFF.

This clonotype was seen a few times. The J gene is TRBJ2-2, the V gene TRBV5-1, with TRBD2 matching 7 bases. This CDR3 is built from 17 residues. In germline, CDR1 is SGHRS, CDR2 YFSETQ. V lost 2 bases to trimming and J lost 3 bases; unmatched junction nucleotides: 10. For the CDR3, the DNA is TGCGCCAGCAGCTTTCCCGAGCGGGACGCGGACACCGGGGAGCTGTTTTTT. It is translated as CASSFPERDADTGELFF.

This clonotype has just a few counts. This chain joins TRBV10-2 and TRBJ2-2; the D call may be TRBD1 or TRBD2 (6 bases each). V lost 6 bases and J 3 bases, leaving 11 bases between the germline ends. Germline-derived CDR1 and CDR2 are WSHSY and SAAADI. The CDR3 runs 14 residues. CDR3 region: CASSRGGDTGELFF. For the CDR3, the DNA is TGCGCCAGCAGCAGGGGAGGCGACACCGGGGAGCTGTTTTTT.

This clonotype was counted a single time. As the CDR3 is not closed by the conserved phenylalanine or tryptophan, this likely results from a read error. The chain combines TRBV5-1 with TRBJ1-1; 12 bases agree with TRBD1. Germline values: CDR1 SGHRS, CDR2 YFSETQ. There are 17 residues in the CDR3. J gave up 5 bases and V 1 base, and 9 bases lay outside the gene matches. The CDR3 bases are TGCGCCAGCAGCTTGACCGGGACAGGGGGCGTTGGGACTGAAGCTTTCTGT. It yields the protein CASSLTGTGGVGTEAFC.

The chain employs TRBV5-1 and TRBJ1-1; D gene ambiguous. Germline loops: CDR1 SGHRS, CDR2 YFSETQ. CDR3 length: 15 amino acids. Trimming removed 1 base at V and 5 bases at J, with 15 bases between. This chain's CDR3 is CASSLSLGVETEAFF. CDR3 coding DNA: TGCGCCAGCAGCTTGTCGCTTGGGGTAGAGACTGAAGCTTTCTTT.

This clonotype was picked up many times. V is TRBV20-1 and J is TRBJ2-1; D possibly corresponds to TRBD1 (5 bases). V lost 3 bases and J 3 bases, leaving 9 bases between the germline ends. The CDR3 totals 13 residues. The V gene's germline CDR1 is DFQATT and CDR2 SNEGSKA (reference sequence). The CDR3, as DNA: TGCAGTGCTAGCTCAGGGAACTACAATGAGCAGTTCTTC. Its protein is CSASSGNYNEQFF.

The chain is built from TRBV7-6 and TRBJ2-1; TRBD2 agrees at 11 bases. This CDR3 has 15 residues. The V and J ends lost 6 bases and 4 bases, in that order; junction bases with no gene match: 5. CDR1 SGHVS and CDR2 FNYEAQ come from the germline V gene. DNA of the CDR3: TGTGCCAGCAGTTTCGTAGCGGGAGGGTACAATGAGCAGTTCTTC. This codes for CASSFVAGGYNEQFF. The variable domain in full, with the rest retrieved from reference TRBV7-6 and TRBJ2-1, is GAGVSQSPRYKVTKRGQDVALRCDPISGHVSLYWYRQALGQGPEFLTYFNYEAQQDKSGLPNDRFSAERPEGSISTLTIQRTEQRDSAMYRCASSFVAGGYNEQFFGPGTRLTVL.

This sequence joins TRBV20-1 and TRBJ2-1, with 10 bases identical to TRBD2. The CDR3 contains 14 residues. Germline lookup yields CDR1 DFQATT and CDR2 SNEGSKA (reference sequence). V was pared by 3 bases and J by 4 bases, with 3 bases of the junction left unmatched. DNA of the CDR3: TGCAGTGCTAGTAAAGCGGGAGGGTACAATGAGCAGTTCTTC. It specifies CSASKAGGYNEQFF.

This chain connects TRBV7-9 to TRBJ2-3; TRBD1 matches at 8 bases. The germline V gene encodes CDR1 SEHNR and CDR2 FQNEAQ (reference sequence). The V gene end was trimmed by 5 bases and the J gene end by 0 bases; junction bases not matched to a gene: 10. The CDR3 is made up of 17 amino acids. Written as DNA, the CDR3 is TGTGCCAGCAGCCCCCGGAGGACAGGGAGAAGCACAGATACGCAGTATTTT. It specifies CASSPRRTGRSTDTQYF.

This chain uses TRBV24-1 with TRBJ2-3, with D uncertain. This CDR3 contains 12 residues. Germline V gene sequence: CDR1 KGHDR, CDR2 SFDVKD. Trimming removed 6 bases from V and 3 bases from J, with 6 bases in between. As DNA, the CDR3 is TGTGCCACCAGTAAGGGAACAGATACGCAGTATTTT. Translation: CATSKGTDTQYF.